Listed below are T cell receptor beta chains from one sample, sequenced in a study of blood T cell repertoires in COVID-19. Using immunoSEQ multiplex PCR, the repertoire was profiled, and TCRdb retains in-frame clones only, with some absent. The table includes 100,000 to 150,000 clones, around 81% detected once. Sequencing was carried out using peripheral blood. Receptor source: a man in his 60s with acute or convalescent COVID-19. The CDR3 runs from the conserved cysteine through the conserved F or W. The D gene is left open where the match is weak. Size is stated for part of the rows, as once, few or many counts, or as a class when the clone is expanded.

>TRBJ1-5|NA|few|TRBV29-1
TGCAGCGTTGGAGGAAGGGGGCAGCCCCAGCATTTT
CSVGGRGQPQHF
>TRBJ2-3|TRBD2|NA|TRBV11-2
TGTGCCAGCAGCTTTAGCGGGGGAAGCACAGATACGCAGTATTTT
CASSFSGGSTDTQYF
>TRBJ2-7|TRBD2|once|TRBV15
TGTGCCACCAGCAGAGTACGGTCGGGACTAGCGGGAGGCCAGGGGGAGCAGTACTTC
CATSRVRSGLAGGQGEQYF
>TRBJ1-1|NA|once|TRBV3-1/TRBV3-2
TGTGCCAGCAGCCAGGAGGAGGGGCTTGAGAACACTGAAGCTTTCTTT
CASSQEEGLENTEAFF
>TRBJ2-1|TRBD2|NA|TRBV3-1/TRBV3-2
TGTGCCAGCAGCCAAGATGGGGGACTAGCGGGGAAGCAGTTCTTC
CASSQDGGLAGKQFF
>TRBJ1-4|NA|NA|TRBV27
TGTGCCAGCAGTTACGGGGGTGATGAAAAACTGTTTTTT
CASSYGGDEKLFF
>TRBJ1-1|NA|NA|TRBV6-4
TGTGCCAGCAGTGTTCCAGGCCACAACACTGAAGCTTTCTTT
CASSVPGHNTEAFF
>TRBJ1-2|TRBD1|NA|TRBV3-1/TRBV3-2
TGTGCCAGCAGCCGGGAAGGGGGCGGGGGCTACACCTTC
CASSREGGGGYTF
>TRBJ2-5|NA|once|TRBV7-9
TGTGCCAGCAGCTTCTCGGGGACCCAGTACTTC
CASSFSGTQYF
>TRBJ1-6|NA|once|TRBV19
TGTGCCAGTAGTATATCTCAGATGCCACCCCTCCACTTT
CASSISQMPPLHF
>TRBJ2-3|NA|NA|TRBV27
TGTGCCAGCAGTTTAAACGGGTACCATAGCACAGATACGCAGTATTTT
CASSLNGYHSTDTQYF
>TRBJ1-1|NA|NA|TRBV7-8
TGTGCCAGCAGCACAAGTCCCGGGACAATAAACACTGAAGCTTTCTTT
CASSTSPGTINTEAFF
>TRBJ1-5|TRBD1|NA|TRBV18
TGTGCCAGCTCGCCTCTGGGACAGGGAAGCAATCAGCCCCAGCATTTT
CASSPLGQGSNQPQHF
>TRBJ1-5|TRBD1|once|TRBV4-1
TGCGCCAGCAGCCAAGGGAAGGGGACAGGGGTAAGCAATCAGCCCCAGCATTTT
CASSQGKGTGVSNQPQHF
>TRBJ1-2|NA|NA|TRBV19
TGTGCCAGTAGTATAGGTCCACGGAGGGTCGGCTACACCTTC
CASSIGPRRVGYTF
>TRBJ2-1|TRBD2|NA|TRBV18
TGTGCCAGCTCACCGGGACTAGCGGACATCAATGAGCAGTTCTTC
CASSPGLADINEQFF
>TRBJ2-3|NA|few|TRBV28
TGTGCCAGCAACGGGAGCGAAGATACGCAGTATTTT
CASNGSEDTQYF
>TRBJ2-3|TRBD2|NA|TRBV5-1
TGCGCCAGCAGCTTGAGGCTAGCGGGAGGAGATACGCAGTATTTT
CASSLRLAGGDTQYF
>TRBJ1-5|NA|NA|TRBV19
TGTGCCAGTAGTAAAAGGCGGGATAGCAATCAGCCCCAGCATTTT
CASSKRRDSNQPQHF
>TRBJ1-6|NA|NA|TRBV5-1
TGCGCCAGCAGCTCAGGGGCCCCTGTATCACCCCTCCACTTT
CASSSGAPVSPLHF
>TRBJ2-7|TRBD1|NA|TRBV30
TGTGCCTGGAGTGAGGACAGGGGCCACGAGCAGTACTTC
CAWSEDRGHEQYF
>TRBJ1-2|TRBD1|NA|TRBV24-1
TGTGCCACCAGTGAAGGACAGGGCTATGGCTACACCTTC
CATSEGQGYGYTF
>TRBJ1-3|NA|NA|TRBV28
TGTGCCAGCAGTTTATCAGGAAACACCATATATTTT
CASSLSGNTIYF
>TRBJ2-1|TRBD1|NA|TRBV5-1
TGCGCCAGCAGCCCACGACAGGGGGAAGTCAATGAGCAGTTCTTC
CASSPRQGEVNEQFF
>TRBJ2-7|TRBD2|NA|TRBV5-1
TGCGCCAGCAGCTCTACTAGCGGGGTGATCTCCTACGAGCAGTACTTC
CASSSTSGVISYEQYF
>TRBJ1-1|NA|NA|TRBV5-6
TGTGCCAGCAGCCTATTGGTACAGGGAGAAACTGAAGCTTTCTTT
CASSLLVQGETEAFF
>TRBJ2-5|NA|NA|TRBV5-1
TGCGCCAGCAGCTCACAGGGACCCCAAGAGACCCAGTACTTC
CASSSQGPQETQYF
>TRBJ1-2|TRBD1|NA|TRBV20-1
TGCAGTGCGACAGGGCTTGGCTACACCTTC
CSATGLGYTF
>TRBJ1-2|NA|NA|TRBV2
TGTGCCAGCGGGGAGTTCCCCTCGGCCTACACCTTC
CASGEFPSAYTF
>TRBJ2-7|NA|NA|TRBV18
TGTGCCAGCTCACCACCGGACTCGGGGGCCTACGAGCAGTACTTC
CASSPPDSGAYEQYF
>TRBJ2-1|NA|many|TRBV2
TGTGCCAGCAGTACGGACAGCTACAATGAGCAGTTCTTC
CASSTDSYNEQFF
>TRBJ1-1|NA|few|TRBV5-8
TGTGCCAGCAGCTATACGGGGGAGGCTTTCTTT
CASSYTGEAFF
>TRBJ2-7|TRBD1|few|TRBV28
TGTGCCAGCAGTTTATGGGGACAGATTACCTACGAGCAGTACTTC
CASSLWGQITYEQYF
>TRBJ2-1|TRBD2|NA|TRBV19
TGTGCCAGTAGTATAGGGGGGACTAGGCGGAGCTCCTACAATGAGCAGTTCTTC
CASSIGGTRRSSYNEQFF
>TRBJ1-2|NA|NA|TRBV10-3
TGTGCCATCAGTGAGGGTCCGGAGAGACGCTATGGCTACACCTTC
CAISEGPERRYGYTF
>TRBJ1-1|NA|once|TRBV5-4
TGTGCCAGCAGCTCCTATCAGGGAAGGGGCACTGAAGCTTTCTTT
CASSSYQGRGTEAFF
>TRBJ2-7|TRBD2|NA|TRBV30
TGTGCCGGGGGTGGGACTAGCGGGAGGAACTACGAGCAGTACTTC
CAGGGTSGRNYEQYF
>TRBJ1-2|TRBD1|NA|TRBV28
TGTGCCAGCAGTTTGACAGGGGGTGGCTACACCTTC
CASSLTGGGYTF
>TRBJ1-5|TRBD1|NA|TRBV4-1
TGCGCCAGCAGCCAAACAGGGGGCTATAGCAATCAGCCCCAGCATTTT
CASSQTGGYSNQPQHF
>TRBJ1-1|TRBD1|NA|TRBV27
TGTGCCAGCTCCCGGGACAGGCAGAACACTGAAGCTTTCTTT
CASSRDRQNTEAFF
>TRBJ2-1|NA|NA|TRBV28
TGTGCCAGCAGTTACCCGACAGAGCCGAGCTCCTACAATGAGCAGTTCTTC
CASSYPTEPSSYNEQFF
>TRBJ2-2|NA|few|TRBV21-1
TGTGCCAGCAGCAAAGGGGCTAGCGGGAGGGCCGGGAACACCGGGGAGCTGTTTTTT
CASSKGASGRAGNTGELFF
>TRBJ2-1|TRBD1|NA|TRBV19
TGTGCCAGTAGAACCTTTACAGGGGGCCTGAATAGAGGCTCCTACAATGAGCAGTTCTTC
CASRTFTGGLNRGSYNEQFF
>TRBJ2-7|NA|NA|TRBV3-1/TRBV3-2
TGTGCCAGCAGCCAAGGGCTCTACGAGCAGTACTTC
CASSQGLYEQYF
>TRBJ2-7|TRBD2|NA|TRBV18
TGTGCCAGCTCACCACTTGCTAGCGGGAGCTACGAGCAGTACTTC
CASSPLASGSYEQYF
>TRBJ1-5|TRBD1|NA|TRBV6-1
TGTGCCAGCAGTGAGGCAGGGGGCGGTCAGCCCCAGCATTTT
CASSEAGGGQPQHF